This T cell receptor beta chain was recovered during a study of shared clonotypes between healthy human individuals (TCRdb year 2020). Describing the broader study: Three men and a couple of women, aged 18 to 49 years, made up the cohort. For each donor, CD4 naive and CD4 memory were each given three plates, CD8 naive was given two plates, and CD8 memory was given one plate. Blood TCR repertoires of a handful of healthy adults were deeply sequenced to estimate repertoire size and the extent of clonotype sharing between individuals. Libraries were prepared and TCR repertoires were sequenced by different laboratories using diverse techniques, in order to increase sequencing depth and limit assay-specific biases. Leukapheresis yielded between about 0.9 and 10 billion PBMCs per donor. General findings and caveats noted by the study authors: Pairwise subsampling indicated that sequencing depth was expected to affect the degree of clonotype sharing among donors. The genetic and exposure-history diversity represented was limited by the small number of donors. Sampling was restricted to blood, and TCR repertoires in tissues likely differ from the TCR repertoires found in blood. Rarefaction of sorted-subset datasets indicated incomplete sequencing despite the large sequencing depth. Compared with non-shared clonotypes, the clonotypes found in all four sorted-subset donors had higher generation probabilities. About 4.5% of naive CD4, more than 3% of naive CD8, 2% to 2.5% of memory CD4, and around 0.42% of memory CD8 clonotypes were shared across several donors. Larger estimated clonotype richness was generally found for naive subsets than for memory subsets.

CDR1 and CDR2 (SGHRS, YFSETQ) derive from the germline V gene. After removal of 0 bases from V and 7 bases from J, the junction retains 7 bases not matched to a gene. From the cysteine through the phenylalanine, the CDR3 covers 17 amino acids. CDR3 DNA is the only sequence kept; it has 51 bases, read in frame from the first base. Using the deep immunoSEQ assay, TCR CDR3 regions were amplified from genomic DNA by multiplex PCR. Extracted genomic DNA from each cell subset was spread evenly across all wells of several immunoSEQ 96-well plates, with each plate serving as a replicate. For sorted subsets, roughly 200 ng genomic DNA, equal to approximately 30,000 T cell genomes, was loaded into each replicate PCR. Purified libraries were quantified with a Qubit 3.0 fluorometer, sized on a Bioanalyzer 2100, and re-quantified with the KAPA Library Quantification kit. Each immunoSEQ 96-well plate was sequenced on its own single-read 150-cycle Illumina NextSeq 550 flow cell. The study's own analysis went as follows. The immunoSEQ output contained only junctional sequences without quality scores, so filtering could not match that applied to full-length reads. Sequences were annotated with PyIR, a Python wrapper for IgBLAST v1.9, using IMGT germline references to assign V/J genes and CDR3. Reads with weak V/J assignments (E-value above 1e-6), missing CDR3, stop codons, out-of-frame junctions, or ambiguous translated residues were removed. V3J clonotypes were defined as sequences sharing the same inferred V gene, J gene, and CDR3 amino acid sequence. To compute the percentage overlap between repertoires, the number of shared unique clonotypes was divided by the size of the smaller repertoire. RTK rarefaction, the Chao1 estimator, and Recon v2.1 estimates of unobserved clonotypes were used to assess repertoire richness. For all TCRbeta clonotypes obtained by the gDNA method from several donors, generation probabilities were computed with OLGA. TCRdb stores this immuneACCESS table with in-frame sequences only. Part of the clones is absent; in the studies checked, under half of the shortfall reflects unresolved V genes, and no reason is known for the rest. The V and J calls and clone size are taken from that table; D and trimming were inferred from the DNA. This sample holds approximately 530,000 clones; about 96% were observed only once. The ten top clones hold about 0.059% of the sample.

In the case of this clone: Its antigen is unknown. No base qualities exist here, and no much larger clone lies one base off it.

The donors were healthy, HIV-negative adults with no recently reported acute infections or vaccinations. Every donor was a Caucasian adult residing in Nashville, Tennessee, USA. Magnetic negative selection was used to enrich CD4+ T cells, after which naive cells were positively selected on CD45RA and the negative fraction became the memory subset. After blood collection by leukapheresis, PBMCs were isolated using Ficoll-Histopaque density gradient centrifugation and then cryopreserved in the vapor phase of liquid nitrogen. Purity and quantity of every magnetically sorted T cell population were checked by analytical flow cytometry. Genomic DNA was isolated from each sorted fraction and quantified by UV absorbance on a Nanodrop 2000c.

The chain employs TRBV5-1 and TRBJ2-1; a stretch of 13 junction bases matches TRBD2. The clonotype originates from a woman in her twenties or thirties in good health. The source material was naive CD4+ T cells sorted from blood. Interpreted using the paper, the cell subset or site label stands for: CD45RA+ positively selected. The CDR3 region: CASSLALTSGRLNEQFF. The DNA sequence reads TGCGCCAGCAGCTTGGCCTTGACTAGCGGGAGGTTGAATGAGCAGTTCTTC.